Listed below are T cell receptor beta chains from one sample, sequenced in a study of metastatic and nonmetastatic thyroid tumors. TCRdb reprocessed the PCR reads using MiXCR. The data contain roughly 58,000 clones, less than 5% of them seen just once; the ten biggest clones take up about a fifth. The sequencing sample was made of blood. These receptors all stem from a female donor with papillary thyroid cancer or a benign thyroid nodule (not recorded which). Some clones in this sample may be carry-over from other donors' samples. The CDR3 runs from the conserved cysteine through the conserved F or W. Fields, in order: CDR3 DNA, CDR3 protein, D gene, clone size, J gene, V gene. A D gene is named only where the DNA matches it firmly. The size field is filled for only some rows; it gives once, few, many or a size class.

DNA: TGTGCCAGCTCACAGTTATTGGGTGACGCCTACGAGCAGTACTTC
CDR3: CASSQLLGDAYEQYF
D: .
size: many
J: TRBJ2-7
V: TRBV18

DNA: TGTGCCAGCAGCTTAGTGAGCTCTGGAAACACCATATATTTT
CDR3: CASSLVSSGNTIYF
D: .
size: few
J: TRBJ1-3
V: TRBV11-2

DNA: TGTGCCAGCTCACCAGGGCTAGCGGGGACCACAGATACGCAGTATTTT
CDR3: CASSPGLAGTTDTQYF
D: TRBD2
size: many
J: TRBJ2-3
V: TRBV18

DNA: TGTGCCAGCAGCACCACGCCAGGGTCCTACAATGAGCAGTTCTTC
CDR3: CASSTTPGSYNEQFF
D: .
size: few
J: TRBJ2-1
V: TRBV7-8

DNA: TGTGCCTGGAGTAAAGGGGGGGGATTTGGGGAGCAGTACTTC
CDR3: CAWSKGGGFGEQYF
D: .
size: .
J: TRBJ2-7
V: TRBV30

DNA: TGTGCCAGCAGTCCGGTGGGGGGGTATAACACCGGGGAGCTGTTTTTT
CDR3: CASSPVGGYNTGELFF
D: TRBD2
size: many
J: TRBJ2-2
V: TRBV6-1

DNA: TGTGCCAGCAGTTACTCTGCGGTGGTCGATACCCAGTACTTC
CDR3: CASSYSAVVDTQYF
D: .
size: few
J: TRBJ2-5
V: TRBV6-2/TRBV6-3

DNA: TGCAGTGCTAGAGTCGGGAGCGGGAGAGGCGAGCAGTACTTC
CDR3: CSARVGSGRGEQYF
D: TRBD2
size: many
J: TRBJ2-7
V: TRBV20-1

DNA: TGCGCCAGCAGCGAAGCTTCAGGTGACGAAAAACTGTTTTTT
CDR3: CASSEASGDEKLFF
D: .
size: many
J: TRBJ1-4
V: TRBV5-1

DNA: TGTGCCAGCAGTCTCCGGGTCGGGACAGGGGTTTACGAGCAGTACTTC
CDR3: CASSLRVGTGVYEQYF
D: TRBD1
size: .
J: TRBJ2-7
V: TRBV27

DNA: TGTGCCAGCAGCTTAACAGGGGAGCGGGGCAATGAGCAGTTCTTC
CDR3: CASSLTGERGNEQFF
D: .
size: few
J: TRBJ2-1
V: TRBV6-2/TRBV6-3

DNA: TGTGCCAGAAGTGAAGCCCCCAGCATTCTAAACAATGAGCAGTTCTTC
CDR3: CARSEAPSILNNEQFF
D: .
size: .
J: TRBJ2-1
V: TRBV2

DNA: TGTGCCAGCAGGCTGGGCGGTGCCAGCTCCTACAATGAGCAGTTCTTC
CDR3: CASRLGGASSYNEQFF
D: .
size: .
J: TRBJ2-1
V: TRBV12-3/TRBV12-4

DNA: TGTGCCAGCAGTTTAGATAGGACTAGCGGATCCAATGAGCAGTTCTTC
CDR3: CASSLDRTSGSNEQFF
D: TRBD2
size: many
J: TRBJ2-1
V: TRBV28

DNA: TGTGCCAGCAGGATTAGCGGGAAGGCGGGAGAGACCCAGTACTTC
CDR3: CASRISGKAGETQYF
D: TRBD2
size: many
J: TRBJ2-5
V: TRBV27

DNA: TGTGCCAGTAGTATCCCTTCCTACAATGAGCAGTTCTTC
CDR3: CASSIPSYNEQFF
D: .
size: few
J: TRBJ2-1
V: TRBV19

DNA: TGTGCCTGGAGCACCCAGGGATTGAGGGACACTGAAGCTTTCTTT
CDR3: CAWSTQGLRDTEAFF
D: .
size: many
J: TRBJ1-1
V: TRBV30

DNA: TGTGCCACCAGTGAATCAGGGGGCGTCAAGAACAACATTCAGTACTTC
CDR3: CATSESGGVKNNIQYF
D: TRBD1
size: many
J: TRBJ2-4
V: TRBV24-1

DNA: TGCGCCAGCAGCTTAGGGGGGGGCGATCAGCCCCAGCATTTT
CDR3: CASSLGGGDQPQHF
D: .
size: many
J: TRBJ1-5
V: TRBV5-1

DNA: TGTGCCAGCACCTGGACTGAAGGAGGTGAGTCTGGGGAGCTGTTTTTT
CDR3: CASTWTEGGESGELFF
D: .
size: many
J: TRBJ2-2
V: TRBV6-1

DNA: TGTGCCAGCAGGGGACAGGGGAACACCGGGGAGCTGTTTTTT
CDR3: CASRGQGNTGELFF
D: TRBD1
size: many
J: TRBJ2-2
V: TRBV12-3/TRBV12-4

DNA: TGTGCCAGCAGGCGGGACAGGGGTGCGCACGAGCAGTACTTC
CDR3: CASRRDRGAHEQYF
D: TRBD1
size: many
J: TRBJ2-7
V: TRBV6-1

DNA: TGTGCCAGCAGCCCGGGACAGACTAACTATGGCTACACCTTC
CDR3: CASSPGQTNYGYTF
D: TRBD1
size: many
J: TRBJ1-2
V: TRBV3-1

DNA: TGTGCCAGCAGCGACGGGGGCGGGAGCGGATACGAGCAGTACTTC
CDR3: CASSDGGGSGYEQYF
D: .
size: many
J: TRBJ2-7
V: TRBV6-1

DNA: TGTGCCACCAGCAGTGACGGGGCACCGCGCACAGATACGCAGTATTTT
CDR3: CATSSDGAPRTDTQYF
D: .
size: many
J: TRBJ2-3
V: TRBV15

DNA: TGTGCCAGCATCGGAGACCCACCAGATACGCAGTATTTT
CDR3: CASIGDPPDTQYF
D: .
size: many
J: TRBJ2-3
V: TRBV2

DNA: TGCAGTGCTAGAGCCGGCCTGGGGATTGGTGAGCAGTACTTC
CDR3: CSARAGLGIGEQYF
D: .
size: many
J: TRBJ2-7
V: TRBV20-1

DNA: TGTGCCAGCAGTTTCGGCAGAGACACTGAAGCTTTCTTT
CDR3: CASSFGRDTEAFF
D: .
size: .
J: TRBJ1-1
V: TRBV27

DNA: TGTGCCAGAACCTTGGGGCCACCTTACAATGAGCAGTTCTTC
CDR3: CARTLGPPYNEQFF
D: .
size: few
J: TRBJ2-1
V: TRBV12-3/TRBV12-4

DNA: TGTGCCAGCAGCCGCGGGCCGGGATACCAAGAGACCCAGTACTTC
CDR3: CASSRGPGYQETQYF
D: .
size: many
J: TRBJ2-5
V: TRBV4-2

DNA: TGTGCCAGCAGCTTCGGGACGGGGGAGAGGCCGATCTCTGGAAACACCATATATTTT
CDR3: CASSFGTGERPISGNTIYF
D: .
size: few
J: TRBJ1-3
V: TRBV5-4

DNA: TGTGCCAGCAGCCGAGGGCACCCCTCTGGAAACACCATATATTTT
CDR3: CASSRGHPSGNTIYF
D: .
size: few
J: TRBJ1-3
V: TRBV12-3/TRBV12-4

DNA: TGTGCCAGCAGACTCAACTACGAGCAGTACTTC
CDR3: CASRLNYEQYF
D: .
size: many
J: TRBJ2-7
V: TRBV7-2

DNA: TGTGCCACCAGTGAATTAGGACCAAGCGGGGAGCTGTTTTTT
CDR3: CATSELGPSGELFF
D: .
size: many
J: TRBJ2-2
V: TRBV24-1

DNA: TGCAGTGCGACTAGGGGCGCAGGGGGCACTGAAGCTTTCTTT
CDR3: CSATRGAGGTEAFF
D: TRBD1
size: few
J: TRBJ1-1
V: TRBV20-1

DNA: TGTGCCAGCAGAAGGTTCCGGACAGGGGGCTCAGGAAACACCATATATTTT
CDR3: CASRRFRTGGSGNTIYF
D: TRBD1
size: many
J: TRBJ1-3
V: TRBV6-1

DNA: TGCAGTGCTAGGGATCAAGGGGTCCTTAACTATGGCTACACCTTC
CDR3: CSARDQGVLNYGYTF
D: .
size: .
J: TRBJ1-2
V: TRBV20-1

DNA: TGTGCCAGCAGTTTCACAGCGAACACTGAAGCTTTCTTT
CDR3: CASSFTANTEAFF
D: .
size: many
J: TRBJ1-1
V: TRBV12-3/TRBV12-4

DNA: TGTGCCAGCAGTGCCGGACAGGGGTCCAAATTTGTCGAACAGTACTTC
CDR3: CASSAGQGSKFVEQYF
D: TRBD1
size: .
J: TRBJ2-7
V: TRBV6-1

DNA: TGCAGTGCTAGTAAGCCCTCGGAGAATTTGGGGCAGTTCTTC
CDR3: CSASKPSENLGQFF
D: .
size: many
J: TRBJ2-1
V: TRBV20-1

DNA: TGTGCCAGCAGTGAAGTGTTGGCGGGAGGGGGCTGGTACTTC
CDR3: CASSEVLAGGGWYF
D: TRBD2
size: many
J: TRBJ2-4
V: TRBV2

DNA: TGTGCCAGCAGTTACTATGGGACCCTCGTTCGGGATGAGCAGTTCTTC
CDR3: CASSYYGTLVRDEQFF
D: .
size: .
J: TRBJ2-1
V: TRBV6-2/TRBV6-3

DNA: TGTGCCAGTAGCCAAGGGACAGGAGATTCACCCCTCCACTTT
CDR3: CASSQGTGDSPLHF
D: TRBD1
size: few
J: TRBJ1-6
V: TRBV3-1

DNA: TGTGCCACCAGGCCTACAGGGGATTACGAAAAACTGTTTTTT
CDR3: CATRPTGDYEKLFF
D: TRBD1
size: .
J: TRBJ1-4
V: TRBV15

DNA: TGCGCCAGCAGTGAGACGGGACAAGGCTACAATGAGCAGTTCTTC
CDR3: CASSETGQGYNEQFF
D: .
size: many
J: TRBJ2-1
V: TRBV10-1

DNA: TGTGCCAGCAGTTCACCCCAGCGGCCATACAATGAGCAGTTCTTC
CDR3: CASSSPQRPYNEQFF
D: .
size: many
J: TRBJ2-1
V: TRBV28

DNA: TGTGCCAGTAGTCTCTATCCGACTAGCGGTTTCACAGATACGCAGTATTTT
CDR3: CASSLYPTSGFTDTQYF
D: TRBD2
size: .
J: TRBJ2-3
V: TRBV6-2/TRBV6-3